The rows below give T cell receptor beta chains drawn from one sample of a study of T-cell memory formation after mild COVID-19. TCRdb itself ran the 5' RACE reads through MiXCR, one entry per CDR3 protein. Among roughly 100,000 distinct CDR3 sequences listed, approximately 13% were seen once. The sequenced material came from PBMCs or a T cell subset sorted from them (not recorded which). These receptors were taken from an adult woman who had mild COVID-19 (a few samples of this study predate the infection). Cell type and time point are not known. CDR3s include the opening cysteine and the closing phenylalanine or tryptophan. A D gene is named only where the DNA matches it firmly. The size field is filled for only some rows; it gives once, few, many or a size class.

v_call	clone_size	j_call	d_call	cdr3_aa	cdr3_nt
TRBV9	.	TRBJ2-7	TRBD2	CASSPTSGSFHEQYF	TGTGCCAGCAGCCCTACTAGCGGGAGTTTCCACGAGCAGTACTTC
TRBV5-1	few	TRBJ2-1	TRBD2	CASSPRGTSGSNEQFF	TGCGCCAGCAGCCCGAGAGGGACTAGCGGGAGTAATGAGCAGTTCTTC
TRBV20-1	.	TRBJ2-5	TRBD2	CSARLGLPGGETQYF	TGCAGTGCTAGACTCGGACTACCGGGGGGAGAGACCCAGTACTTC
TRBV7-6	.	TRBJ2-7	TRBD1	CASSLTGDEQYF	TGTGCCAGCAGCTTGACAGGGGACGAGCAGTACTTC
TRBV7-9	many	TRBJ2-1	.	CASSSGKGSDEQFF	TGTGCCAGCAGCTCGGGAAAGGGATCAGATGAGCAGTTCTTC
TRBV9	.	TRBJ1-4	.	CASSVSGQPTNEKLFF	TGTGCCAGCAGCGTATCCGGACAGCCAACTAATGAAAAACTGTTTTTT
TRBV6-2/TRBV6-3	.	TRBJ2-1	TRBD2	CASSYRTSGYNEQFF	TGTGCCAGCAGTTACCGGACTAGCGGGTACAATGAGCAGTTCTTC
TRBV4-3	few	TRBJ1-1	.	CASSQAVWGEAFF	TGCGCCAGCAGCCAAGCGGTATGGGGGGAAGCTTTCTTT
TRBV19	few	TRBJ2-3	TRBD2	CASSSYGGEADTQYF	TGTGCCAGTAGTTCGTACGGGGGGGAGGCAGATACGCAGTATTTT
TRBV7-9	.	TRBJ1-2	.	CASSLGGGLLFYGYTF	TGTGCCAGCAGCCTCGGTGGAGGCCTCCTTTTTTATGGCTACACCTTC